These T cell receptor beta chains were read from a single sample in a study of blood T cell repertoires in COVID-19. Repertoires were generated with immunoSEQ multiplex PCR, while TCRdb's copy carries only in-frame clones and drops some. The data show approximately 120,000 clones, approximately 85% seen once. The sequenced material came from peripheral blood. Receptors were obtained from a human donor in a cohort sampled during active COVID-19. Each CDR3 is given without its conserved first and last residue. Size tells how often a clone was seen (once, few, many) or the class of an expanded clone, and some rows leave it out.

clone size | CDR3 length | J gene | V gene | CDR3 protein
. | 11 | TRBJ1-2 | TRBV12-3/TRBV12-4 | ASSSWGLDGYT
. | 11 | TRBJ1-2 | TRBV20-1 | SASEAEPYGYT
few | 12 | TRBJ1-1 | TRBV24-1 | ATQPGQGNTEAF
. | 11 | TRBJ2-1 | TRBV6-5 | ASWTGGLDEQF
. | 13 | TRBJ2-3 | TRBV5-4 | ASSSSGEAADTQY
. | 13 | TRBJ1-5 | TRBV15 | ATSRDRASNQPQH
. | 12 | TRBJ2-2 | TRBV7-8 | ASRSTGASGELF
. | 13 | TRBJ1-3 | TRBV4-3 | ASSQGLSSGNTIY
. | 14 | TRBJ2-3 | TRBV7-2 | ASSLELGVMLGTQY
. | 16 | TRBJ2-1 | TRBV30 | AWRGLVGEYASYNEQF
. | 12 | TRBJ2-2 | TRBV5-4 | ASTVGPDTGELF
. | 10 | TRBJ1-1 | TRBV11-2 | ASSFPGTEAF
. | 12 | TRBJ2-5 | TRBV11-2 | ASSPPLGAETQY
few | 17 | TRBJ2-6 | TRBV2 | ASSEELAGGNSGANVLT
. | 9 | TRBJ1-1 | TRBV3-1/TRBV3-2 | ASSQASEAF
. | 12 | TRBJ1-2 | TRBV9 | ASSVDSVGHGYT
. | 13 | TRBJ2-1 | TRBV9 | ASSPEASGDNEQF
. | 10 | TRBJ2-2 | TRBV6-2/TRBV6-3 | ASSNKWGELF
. | 13 | TRBJ2-5 | TRBV19 | ASSIGRTGRETQY
. | 14 | TRBJ2-2 | TRBV24-1 | ATSTGLAANTGELF
. | 12 | TRBJ2-1 | TRBV5-4 | ASSLKVAIIEQF
. | 17 | TRBJ2-5 | TRBV2 | ASSEQRGDRSGVVVTQY
. | 13 | TRBJ1-3 | TRBV18 | ASSPPKAGGNTIY
. | 12 | TRBJ1-1 | TRBV6-6 | ASSRTVVESQAF
. | 10 | TRBJ2-3 | TRBV5-4 | ASSPAGSTQY
many | 14 | TRBJ2-2 | TRBV7-2 | ASSLSSVGSAGELF
. | 9 | TRBJ1-3 | TRBV30 | AWSAGNTIY